These 30 T cell receptor beta chains originate from one sample sequenced in a study of CD8 T cells in Susac syndrome. Memory subsets for TEMRA sorting were defined by CD27 and CD45RA staining. Random hexamers were used to reverse transcribe an amount of roughly 0.45 to 1 ug RNA. TCRdb recomputed calls from the immunoSEQ multiplex PCR reads with MiXCR, one row per CDR3 protein. The data hold 1,200 or so distinct CDR3 sequences, with roughly 69% observed a single time. Sequenced: CD8+ TEMRA cells from PBMCs. The subset here: FACS-sorted terminally differentiated effector memory CD8+ T cells re-expressing CD45RA (CD8+ TEMRA). These TCRs come from a human donor with Susac syndrome.

The sample holds a few counts of this clonotype. This rearrangement joins TRBV29-1 to TRBJ2-1, with D perhaps given as TRBD1 or TRBD2 (5 bases each). CDR3 size: 12 residues. Looked up from germline, CDR1 is SQVTM and CDR2 is ANQGSEA. V was cut by 5 bases and J by 7 bases, with 12 bases left in between. CDR3 bases: TGCAGCGTTACCGGGACGCTTAATGAGCAGTTCTTC. Its translation is CSVTGTLNEQFF.

The CDR3 here is CASSQEGPKGSVPNQPQHF. The CDR3 DNA sequence: TGTGCCAGCAGCCAAGAAGGTCCCAAGGGATCCGTCCCTAATCAGCCCCAGCATTTT. The V gene is TRBV3-1, the J gene TRBJ1-5; D gene ambiguous. Trimming left V 0 bases short and J 4 bases short, with 22 bases between. The CDR3 spans 19 residues. CDR1 and CDR2 (germline): LGHDT, YNNKEL (reference sequence).

The CDR3 coding sequence is TGTGCCAGCAGCGAGGGACAGGGGGACATGGAAGCTTTCTTT. Amino acid sequence: CASSEGQGDMEAFF. This sequence joins TRBV5-6 and TRBJ1-1; 11 bases fit TRBD1. Trimming removed 4 bases from V and 8 bases from J; junction bases left unmatched: 7. CDR3 length: 14 residues. The germline CDR1 and CDR2 sequences are SGHDT and YYEEEE.

This clonotype counts as large (0.1 to 1%). The J gene is TRBJ2-4, the V gene TRBV5-8, with D possibly called TRBD1 or TRBD2 (6 bases each). The CDR3 runs 16 residues. Germline loops: CDR1 SGHTS, CDR2 YDEGEE. The germline V and J ends were trimmed by 4 bases and 5 bases, with 19 bases remaining between them. The CDR3: CASSPRGGRSENIQYF. In DNA, the CDR3 is TGTGCCAGCAGCCCCCGTGGGGGGCGGTCGGAAAACATTCAGTACTTC.

As for this clonotype: Relative to the germline gene, one junction end is altered; a read error may explain this. J is TRBJ1-2 and V is TRBV3-1; maybe TRBD1 (5 bases). CDR1 is LGHDT and CDR2 is YNNKEL in the germline V gene (reference sequence). The CDR3 is 16 residues long. CDR3 in DNA: TGTGCCAGCTGCCAAGATTTCGGGGGTCATGGGGTTGGCTACACCTTC. It is translated as CASCQDFGGHGVGYTF.

V and J are TRBV9 and TRBJ2-3, with 9 bases aligning to TRBD1. V trimming: 1 base; J trimming: 6 bases; junction bases outside the gene matches: 15. Germline lookup yields CDR1 SGDLS and CDR2 YYNGEE. The CDR3 consists of 18 residues. This CDR3 reads CASSVTRDRAAGRDTQYF. The DNA for the CDR3 is TGTGCCAGCAGCGTAACCCGGGACAGGGCGGCGGGTAGGGATACGCAGTATTTT.

This clonotype has more than one count but fewer than ten. V and J are TRBV7-3 and TRBJ1-2, with D perhaps TRBD1 (6 bases). The CDR3 is 13 residues long. V was clipped by 2 bases and J by 8 bases, with 12 bases between them. Germline assignment: CDR1 SGHTA and CDR2 FQGTGA. CDR3 sequence reads: CASSLGGAFGYTF. As DNA, the CDR3 is TGTGCCAGCAGCTTAGGGGGCGCATTCGGCTACACCTTC.

The V call is TRBV6-2 or TRBV6-3, the J call TRBJ1-2, with D unresolved. Germline CDR1 and CDR2: MNHEY and SVGEGT. The germline V and J ends were trimmed by 9 bases and 8 bases, with 16 bases remaining between them. The CDR3 covers 12 residues. CDR3 sequence: CASYFRTWGYTF. CDR3 DNA sequence: TGTGCCAGTTACTTCCGGACGTGGGGCTACACCTTC.

The genes are TRBV9 and TRBJ2-2; 9 bases map to TRBD1. This CDR3 is built from 16 residues. Trimming at V came to 7 bases and at J to 0 bases, leaving 7 bases not matched to a gene. Looked up from germline, CDR1 is SGDLS and CDR2 is YYNGEE. In nucleotides, the CDR3 is TGTGCCAGCGTAACCCGGGACAGGGCGAACACCGGGGAGCTGTTTTTT. Its translation: CASVTRDRANTGELFF. Drawing the rest from reference TRBV9 and TRBJ2-2, the complete variable domain is DSGVTQTPKHLITATGQRVTLRCSPRSGDLSVYWYQQSLDQGLQFLIQYYNGEERAKGNILERFSAQQFPDLHSELNLSSLELGDSALYFCASVTRDRANTGELFFGEGSRLTVL.

The J gene is TRBJ2-5, the V gene TRBV20-1; maybe TRBD2 (6 bases). CDR3 length: 14 amino acids. The germline gives CDR1 DFQATT, CDR2 SNEGSKA (reference sequence). Trimming pared 0 bases from V and 5 bases from J, leaving 13 bases between. CDR3 bases: TGCAGTGCTAGAGATTGGACGGCGGGGGAGACCCAGTACTTC. It is translated as CSARDWTAGETQYF.

The chain is built from TRBV4-3 and TRBJ2-7; D might be TRBD2 (5 bases). Trimming shortened V by 3 bases and J by 3 bases, and 18 bases separated the two germline ends. This CDR3 is 16 amino acids long. Per the germline V gene, CDR1 is LGHNA and CDR2 is YSLEER. CDR3 nucleotides: TGCGCCAGCAGCCAGGGAGTCCGAGGGAGCGGCTACGAGCAGTACTTC. Translating it yields CASSQGVRGSGYEQYF.

By sample fraction, this clonotype is large. The chain couples TRBV6-5 to TRBJ1-4, with TRBD1 as a possible D gene (6 bases). The CDR3 loop spans 15 amino acids. From germline, CDR1 is MNHEY and CDR2 SVGAGI. V lost 3 bases and J lost 2, with 10 bases in between. The CDR3 sequence: CASSYWGPTNEKLFF. CDR3 bases: TGTGCCAGCAGTTATTGGGGGCCCACTAATGAAAAACTGTTTTTT.

The chain recombines TRBV28 with TRBJ1-5; 8 bases map to TRBD1. J lost 3 bases, V lost 11 bases, and 6 bases had no gene match. CDR3 length: 13 amino acids. Germline CDR1 is MDHEN and CDR2 is SYDVKM. The CDR3 DNA is TGTGCCTTAGTTCAGGGGGCCAATCAGCCCCAGCATTTT. This sequence encodes CALVQGANQPQHF.

The chain is built from TRBV28 and TRBJ1-1; TRBD1 aligns across 9 bases. Trimming cost V 5 bases and J 5 bases; bases outside gene matches: 15. CDR1 is MDHEN, CDR2 SYDVKM, per germline. The CDR3 is made up of 17 amino acids. This CDR3 is CASSQGQGNIGWTEAFF. In DNA, the CDR3 is TGTGCCAGCAGTCAGGGACAGGGAAATATAGGTTGGACTGAAGCTTTCTTT.

CDR3 residues: CASSEGGGADTQYF. The CDR3 DNA is TGTGCCAGCAGTGAAGGCGGGGGGGCAGATACGCAGTATTTT. This chain links TRBV6-1 with TRBJ2-3; 9 bases align to TRBD2. This CDR3 spans 14 amino acids. Germline CDR1 reads MNHNS; CDR2 reads SASEGT. V dropped 1 base and J dropped 4; count of bases not matched to a gene: 0.

This clonotype occurred a few times. The rearrangement links TRBV5-6 to TRBJ1-4; 7 nucleotides align to TRBD1. Trimming removed 4 bases from V and 5 bases from J; junction bases left unmatched: 11. Germline loops: CDR1 SGHDT, CDR2 YYEEEE. This CDR3 is 16 amino acids long. For the CDR3, the DNA is TGTGCCAGCAGCATACAGAACACAGGGGCAAATGAAAAACTGTTTTTT. Translation gives CASSIQNTGANEKLFF.

The table lists this clonotype with a count of one. CDR3 nucleotides: TGTGCCAGCAGTGACCTCTCATCCCACTATGGCTACACCTTC. Its translation: CASSDLSSHYGYTF. This sequence joins TRBV2 and TRBJ1-2; D unclear. The V and J ends lost 3 bases and 3 bases respectively, with 11 bases between them. Germline-derived CDR1 and CDR2 are SNHLY and FYNNEI. CDR3 length equals 14 residues.

This clonotype was observed a handful of times. The chain combines TRBV10-3 with TRBJ2-3; D is uncertain. Germline assignment: CDR1 ENHRY and CDR2 SYGVKD. Trimming removed 3 bases from V and 0 bases from J, with 10 bases in between. This CDR3 is 15 amino acids long. In DNA, the CDR3 is TGTGCCATCAGTGAACCGGCCAGCAGCACAGATACGCAGTATTTT. Translated, it gives CAISEPASSTDTQYF.

Judged by abundance, this clonotype is hyperexpanded. The chain is built from TRBV5-6 and TRBJ2-2, with D perhaps matching TRBD2 (6 bases). Trimming left V 2 bases short and J 7 bases short, with 12 bases between. Germline CDR1 reads SGHDT; CDR2 reads YYEEEE. The length of the CDR3 is 14 residues. The CDR3 spells CASSLGGSSGELFF. DNA of the CDR3: TGTGCCAGCAGCTTAGGAGGGTCAAGCGGGGAGCTGTTTTTT.

A few counts support this clonotype. This chain uses TRBV5-4 with TRBJ2-5, with TRBD2 matching over 7 bases. Germline lookup yields CDR1 SGHNT and CDR2 YYREEE (reference sequence). The CDR3 loop spans 13 amino acids. J was trimmed by 4 bases and V by 1 base; bases with no gene match: 1. In nucleotides, the CDR3 is TGTGCCAGCAGCTTGTGGGGGGGAGAGACCCAGTACTTC. This codes for CASSLWGGETQYF.

The chain links TRBV29-1 to TRBJ2-2; 10 bases agree with TRBD1. Trimming at V came to 5 bases and at J to 1 base, leaving 4 bases not matched to a gene. This CDR3 region has 15 residues. Germline CDR1 SQVTM, CDR2 ANQGSEA. The DNA of the CDR3 is TGCAGCGTTACTCGGGACAGGGGGAACACCGGGGAGCTGTTTTTT. Translated: CSVTRDRGNTGELFF.

The genes are TRBV5-6 and TRBJ2-2; 8 bases are shared with TRBD1. Germline V gene lookup returns CDR1 SGHDT and CDR2 YYEEEE. The CDR3 extends over 16 amino acids. After removal of 5 bases from V and 16 bases from J, the junction contained 22 bases not matched to a gene. CDR3 sequence: CASRPGQGVYTGEPFF. CDR3 sequence (DNA): TGTGCCAGCAGACCAGGACAGGGCGTATACACCGGGGAACCGTTTTTT.

The chain carries TRBV7-9 and TRBJ1-4; unclear D gene. The CDR3 extends over 15 amino acids. V gave up 0 bases and J gave up 8 bases, with 13 bases separating them. Germline V gene lookup returns CDR1 SEHNR and CDR2 FQNEAQ (reference sequence). CDR3 in DNA: TGTGCCAGCAGCTTAGCCTCTCAGCATGGAGAAAAACTGTTTTTT. Encoded protein: CASSLASQHGEKLFF.

The chain combines TRBV29-1 with TRBJ1-1, with D possibly TRBD1 on 5 matching bases. The CDR3 sequence is 13 residues long. The germline gives CDR1 SQVTM, CDR2 ANQGSEA. V gave up 3 bases and J gave up 1 base, with 9 bases separating them. The CDR3 loop is CSVDMGTNTEAFF. The CDR3, as DNA: TGCAGCGTTGATATGGGGACGAACACTGAAGCTTTCTTT.

This clonotype was observed a handful of times. This chain joins TRBV27 and TRBJ2-5, with 7 positions matching TRBD2. Germline V CDR1 and CDR2: MNHEY, SMNVEV (reference sequence). The CDR3 totals 15 residues. Unmatched junction bases numbered 11, after V lost 2 bases and J lost 8 bases. The CDR3 nucleotides are TGTGCCAGCAGTTTAGGGGGGGGGTCGGTATTTACCCAGTACTTC. This encodes CASSLGGGSVFTQYF.

There are a few counts of this clonotype. The gene calls are TRBV9 and TRBJ2-2; TRBD2 matches at 8 bases. CDR1 is SGDLS, CDR2 YYNGEE, per germline. This CDR3 region has 15 residues. V dropped 5 bases and J dropped 0; count of bases not matched to a gene: 3. CDR3 in DNA: TGTGCCAGCAGACTAGCGGCGACGAACACCGGGGAGCTGTTTTTT. This codes for CASRLAATNTGELFF.

In its sample, this clonotype ranks as large. The rearrangement uses TRBV7-2 and TRBJ2-7; D might be TRBD2 (5 bases). The germline V gene has CDR1 SGHTA and CDR2 FQGNSA. The CDR3 length is 13 residues. The V gene lost 7 bases and the J gene lost 0 bases, with 10 bases spanning the gap. CDR3 DNA: TGTGCCAGCACCGGAGGTCTCTCCTACGAGCAGTACTTC. As protein: CASTGGLSYEQYF.

The chain employs TRBV12-3 or TRBV12-4 and TRBJ1-5; the D is unclear. The CDR3 has 13 residues. This chain's CDR3 is CSIILGGNQPQHF. As DNA, the CDR3 is TGTTCCATCATTTTAGGAGGCAATCAGCCCCAGCATTTT.

In its sample, this clonotype was seen a few times. The rearrangement joins TRBV6-2 or TRBV6-3 to TRBJ2-3, with a possible D match to TRBD2 (6 bases). CDR1 is MNHEY and CDR2 is SVGEGT in the germline V gene. V was cut by 4 bases and J by 0 bases, with 11 bases left in between. The CDR3 runs to 15 residues. Written as DNA, the CDR3 is TGTGCCAGCAGTTCACCGGGACTCAGCACAGATACGCAGTATTTT. This gives the protein CASSSPGLSTDTQYF.

The gene calls are TRBV27 and TRBJ2-7; 8 positions match TRBD1. The CDR3 has 12 amino acids. The J segment lost 5 bases and the V segment lost 9 bases, leaving 6 bases of the junction unmatched. From germline, CDR1 is MNHEY and CDR2 SMNVEV (reference sequence). The DNA of the CDR3 is TGTGCCAGTAGGACAGGGCCCAACGAGCAGTACTTC. Its protein product is CASRTGPNEQYF.